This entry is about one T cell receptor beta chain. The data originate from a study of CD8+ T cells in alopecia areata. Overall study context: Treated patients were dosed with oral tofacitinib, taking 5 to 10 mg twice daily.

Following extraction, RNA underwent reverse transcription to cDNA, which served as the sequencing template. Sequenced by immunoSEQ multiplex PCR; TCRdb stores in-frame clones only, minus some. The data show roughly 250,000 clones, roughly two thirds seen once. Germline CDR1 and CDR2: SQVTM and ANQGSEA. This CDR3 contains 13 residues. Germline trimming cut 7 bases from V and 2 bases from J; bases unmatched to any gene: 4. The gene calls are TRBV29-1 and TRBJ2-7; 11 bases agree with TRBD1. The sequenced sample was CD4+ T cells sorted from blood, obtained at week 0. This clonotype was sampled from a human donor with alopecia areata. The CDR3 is CSGGGQGAYEQYF. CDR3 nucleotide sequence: TGCAGCGGAGGGGGACAGGGGGCCTACGAGCAGTACTTC.